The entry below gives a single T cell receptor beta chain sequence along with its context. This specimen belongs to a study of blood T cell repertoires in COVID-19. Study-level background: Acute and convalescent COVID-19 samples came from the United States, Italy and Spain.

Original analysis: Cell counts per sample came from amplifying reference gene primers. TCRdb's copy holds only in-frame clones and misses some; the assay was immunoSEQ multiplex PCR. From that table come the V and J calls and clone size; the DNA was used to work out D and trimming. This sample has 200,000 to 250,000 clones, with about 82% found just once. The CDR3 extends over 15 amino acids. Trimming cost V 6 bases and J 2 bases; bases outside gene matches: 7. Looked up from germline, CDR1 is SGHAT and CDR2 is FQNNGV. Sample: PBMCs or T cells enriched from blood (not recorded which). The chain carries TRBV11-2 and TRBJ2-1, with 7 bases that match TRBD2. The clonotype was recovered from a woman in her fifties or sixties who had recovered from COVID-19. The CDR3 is CASSPWGGTYNEQFF. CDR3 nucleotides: TGTGCCAGCAGTCCGTGGGGGGGAACCTACAATGAGCAGTTCTTC. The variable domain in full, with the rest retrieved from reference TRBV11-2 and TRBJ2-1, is EAGVAQSPRYKIIEKRQSVAFWCNPISGHATLYWYQQILGQGPKLLIQFQNNGVVDDSQLPKDRFSAERLKGVDSTLKIQPAKLEDSAVYLCASSPWGGTYNEQFFGPGTRLTVL.